The next 3 T cell receptor beta chains were all read from a single sample in a study of CD8+CD57+ T cells in acquired aplastic anemia. Genomic DNA was employed as the template in profiling TCR beta VDJ and CDR3. TCRdb independently ran MiXCR on the reads; one entry per CDR3 protein. The repertoire has 150,000 to 200,000 distinct CDR3 sequences, roughly 43% of them found once; the top ten carry approximately 3%. For sequencing, patients were chosen who had shown expansion of CD8+CD57+ cells by flow cytometry. The sample was sorted CD4+, CD8+, or CD8+CD57+ T cells (not recorded which) from PBMCs. Receptors were obtained from a human donor with aplastic anemia.

This clonotype appeared a few times. The V gene is TRBV29-1, the J gene TRBJ1-2; no definite D call. The CDR3 length is 14 residues. CDR1 and CDR2 (germline): SQVTM, ANQGSEA. V was cut by 6 bases and J by 0 bases, with 14 bases left in between. The chain's CDR3 is CSVPPLNPNYGYTF. The CDR3 DNA reads as TGCAGCGTCCCACCCTTAAACCCTAACTATGGCTACACCTTC.

The gene calls are TRBV7-9 and TRBJ2-7, with 8 bases matching TRBD2. The V gene's germline CDR1 is SEHNR and CDR2 FQNEAQ (reference sequence). The ends lost 5 bases at V and 3 bases at J; junction bases unmatched: 9. This CDR3 spans 15 amino acids. The CDR3 bases are TGTGCCAGCAGCCCGGGGGGGACTCAAGTCTACGAGCAGTACTTC. Translated: CASSPGGTQVYEQYF.

This clonotype was seen ten or more times. CDR3 in amino acids: CASAERPGGSYEQYF. The CDR3 DNA follows: TGTGCCAGCGCCGAACGGCCAGGAGGTTCGTACGAGCAGTACTTC. This chain joins TRBV27 and TRBJ2-7; possible D gene TRBD2, 5 bases. This CDR3 has 15 residues. CDR1 and CDR2 from the germline V gene are MNHEY and SMNVEV (reference sequence). Deletions cut 8 bases from V and 4 bases from J, with 21 bases between.